Following are 13 T cell receptor beta chains from one sample sequenced in a study of CD8 T cells in Susac syndrome. RNA totalling roughly 0.45 to 1 ug underwent reverse transcription with random hexamers. TCRdb used MiXCR to reprocess the immunoSEQ multiplex PCR reads, holding one entry per CDR3 protein. Among about 130,000 distinct CDR3 sequences, 90% to 95% were seen once, and the ten largest hold 0.087%. The sample comprised CD4+ T cells from PBMCs. Receptors were obtained from a human donor in good health.

The gene calls are TRBV2 and TRBJ1-5, with 9 nucleotides matching TRBD1. CDR3 length: 15 amino acids. Germline-derived CDR1 and CDR2 are SNHLY and FYNNEI. Germline trimming cut 5 bases from V and 1 base from J; bases unmatched to any gene: 3. CDR3 sequence: CASSRDRVSNQPQHF. In nucleotides, the CDR3 is TGTGCCAGCAGTAGGGACAGGGTCAGCAATCAGCCCCAGCATTTT.

J is TRBJ2-2 and V is TRBV3-1; no clear D. With 0 bases removed from V and 4 bases from J, the gap between germline ends came to 6 bases. CDR1 is LGHDT and CDR2 is YNNKEL in the germline V gene (reference sequence). The CDR3 totals 14 residues. DNA of the CDR3: TGTGCCAGCAGCCAAGATTGGGGCACCGGGGAGCTGTTTTTT. It encodes CASSQDWGTGELFF.

The gene calls are TRBV29-1 and TRBJ1-1; 10 bases map to TRBD1. The V segment lost 0 bases and the J segment 4 bases; nucleotides outside the gene matches: 5. This CDR3 has 15 amino acids. The germline V gene encodes CDR1 SQVTM and CDR2 ANQGSEA. This CDR3 reads CSVEDWWTGGTEAFF. DNA of the CDR3: TGCAGCGTTGAAGATTGGTGGACAGGGGGCACTGAAGCTTTCTTT.

The chain combines TRBV7-8 with TRBJ2-2; D is ambiguous. The V end was cut by 5 bases, the J end by 0 bases, with 16 bases between. Germline V gene lookup returns CDR1 SGHVS and CDR2 FQNEAQ. The CDR3 loop spans 17 amino acids. The CDR3 DNA follows: TGTGCCAGCAGCCCCCCGTTGAGAGAAGCGAACACCGGGGAGCTGTTTTTT. This translates into CASSPPLREANTGELFF.

The chain links TRBV28 to TRBJ2-1, with 10 bases identical to TRBD2. This CDR3 has 14 residues. V was clipped by 4 bases and J by 7 bases; unmatched bases: 4. Germline V gene sequence: CDR1 MDHEN, CDR2 SYDVKM. For the CDR3, the DNA is TGTGCCAGCAGTTCTAGCGGGAGTGCTAATGAGCAGTTCTTC. The encoded protein is CASSSSGSANEQFF.

The CDR3 sequence: CASSLDIWRSYNEQFF. CDR3 in DNA: TGCGCCAGCAGCTTAGACATATGGCGCTCCTACAATGAGCAGTTCTTC. V gene TRBV5-1 combines with J gene TRBJ2-1; no definite D call. Per the germline V gene, CDR1 is SGHRS and CDR2 is YFSETQ. V lost 2 bases, J lost 0 bases, and 12 bases lay in between. CDR3 length: 16 residues.

A note on this clonotype: The germline gene is not matched at one end of the junction; a read error may be the cause. The chain's CDR3 is CSVEKGGGSTEAFF. CDR3 DNA: TGCAGCGTTGAGAAGGGGGGAGGAAGCACTGAGGCTTTCTTT. V is TRBV29-1 and J is TRBJ1-1, with D possibly matching TRBD1 (6 bases). The CDR3 has 14 residues. CDR1 is SQVTM and CDR2 is ANQGSEA in the germline V gene.

V and J are TRBV7-2 and TRBJ2-7, with D hard to call. This CDR3 contains 11 residues. Germline values: CDR1 SGHTA, CDR2 FQGNSA. Trimming removed 10 bases at V and 5 bases at J, with 12 bases between. Here the CDR3 DNA reads TGTGCCATCCCCCCCACCCACGAGCAGTACTTC. This sequence encodes CAIPPTHEQYF.

This sequence joins TRBV7-2 and TRBJ2-7, with TRBD1 identical over 11 bases. The CDR3 has 15 residues. The V gene's germline CDR1 is SGHTA and CDR2 FQGNSA. V gave up 5 bases and J gave up 7 bases; unmatched junction bases: 10. The CDR3 sequence is CASSPAGQGGGEQYF. In nucleotides, the CDR3 is TGTGCCAGCAGCCCAGCGGGACAGGGGGGAGGAGAGCAGTACTTC. Looking up the rest from reference TRBV7-2 and TRBJ2-7 gives the full variable domain: GAGVSQSPSNKVTEKGKDVELRCDPISGHTALYWYRQSLGQGLEFLIYFQGNSAPDKSGLPSDRFSAERTGGSVSTLTIQRTQQEDSAVYLCASSPAGQGGGEQYFGPGTRLTVT.

The V call is TRBV29-1, the J call TRBJ2-1; 10 bases line up with TRBD1. Germline trimming cut 6 bases from V and 8 bases from J; bases unmatched to any gene: 4. Germline lookup yields CDR1 SQVTM and CDR2 ANQGSEA. This CDR3 is 12 amino acids long. The CDR3 bases are TGCAGCGTCGGGACAGGGGTCGATGAGCAGTTCTTC. Translating it yields CSVGTGVDEQFF.

This chain uses TRBV7-2 with TRBJ2-3, with TRBD1 as a possible D gene (5 bases). The CDR3 is made up of 14 amino acids. Deletions cut 6 bases from V and 2 bases from J, with 12 bases between. The germline CDR1 and CDR2 sequences are SGHTA and FQGNSA. The DNA for the CDR3 is TGTGCCAGCAGTTTGGGCAGGGCCACAGATACGCAGTATTTT. Encoded protein: CASSLGRATDTQYF.

The rearrangement links TRBV2 to TRBJ1-1; 7 positions agree with TRBD1. Germline-derived CDR1 and CDR2 are SNHLY and FYNNEI. J was trimmed by 4 bases and V by 4 bases; bases with no gene match: 3. The CDR3 consists of 13 residues. In DNA form, the CDR3 reads TGTGCCAGCAGTGGACAGGGCTTCACTGAAGCTTTCTTT. It specifies CASSGQGFTEAFF.

In DNA form, the CDR3 reads TGTGCCAGCAGCCGCGGAGGCTCGAACACTGAAGCTTTCTTT. Protein: CASSRGGSNTEAFF. The chain joins TRBV7-9 to TRBJ1-1; D remains unclear. V shed 5 bases and J shed 1 base, with 11 bases lying between them. The CDR3 consists of 14 residues. Germline values: CDR1 SEHNR, CDR2 FQNEAQ (reference sequence).